Described below is a single T cell receptor beta chain sequence and its context. The target antigen is unknown. These data belong to a study of siplizumab effects on memory and regulatory T cells. Study conclusions and caveats: The average Treg-derived proportion among mappable alloreactive CD4+ clones was 68.8% with siplizumab versus under 35% in controls. Few alloreactive clones mapped to unstimulated subsets.

Germline CDR1 reads LNHDA; CDR2 reads SQIVND (reference sequence). V shed 6 bases, J shed 6 bases, and the junction held 9 bases outside the gene matches. The CDR3 spans 14 residues. Data came from immunoSEQ multiplex PCR; TCRdb stores just in-frame clones and leaves some out. This repertoire shows some 100,000 clones, about 92% found once; its top ten account for about 0.75%. The V gene is TRBV19, the J gene TRBJ2-5; 8 bases are a match to TRBD2. Source material: Tregs sorted from blood. The TCR originated in a human donor in good health. The CDR3 DNA follows: TGTGCCAGTAGCTTGGGACTAGACGAGCAGACCCAGTACTTC. Translated, it gives CASSLGLDEQTQYF. Full variable domain (outside the CDR3, taken from reference TRBV19 and TRBJ2-5): DGGITQSPKYLFRKEGQNVTLSCEQNLNHDAMYWYRQDPGQGLRLIYYSQIVNDFQKGDIAEGYSVSREKKESFPLTVTSAQKNPTAFYLCASSLGLDEQTQYFGPGTRLLVL.